These 24 T cell receptor beta chains were sequenced from one sample in a study of T cell repertoires in cytomegalovirus infection. TCRdb reprocessed the reads via MiXCR and lists one record per CDR3 protein. The table includes roughly 600,000 distinct CDR3 sequences, roughly 26% detected once. The sample comprised CD8+ T cells from PBMCs. All receptors derive from a human donor in good health (CMV status not recorded). Some clones in this sample may be carry-over from other donors' samples.

This clonotype came up many times. The DNA for the CDR3 is TGTGCCAGCAGCTTTGGTAGCGGGGGAGGCAATGAGCAGTTCTTC. It specifies CASSFGSGGGNEQFF. The rearrangement joins TRBV7-6 to TRBJ2-1; the match to TRBD2 covers 9 bases. Germline V gene data show CDR1 as SGHVS and CDR2 as FNYEAQ. V dropped 3 bases and J dropped 6; count of bases not matched to a gene: 6. CDR3 length: 15 residues.

This clonotype turned up a few times. V gene TRBV20-1 combines with J gene TRBJ2-5; D may be TRBD1 (6 bases). Between the trimmed V and J ends, which lost 3 bases and 2 bases, there was a span of 13 bases. Germline lookup yields CDR1 DFQATT and CDR2 SNEGSKA (reference sequence). There are 14 residues in the CDR3. CDR3 region: CSARKTGTQETQYF. The CDR3 region has the DNA TGCAGTGCTAGGAAAACAGGGACGCAAGAGACCCAGTACTTC.

This sequence joins TRBV5-4 and TRBJ2-5; no clear D gene. V lost 0 bases, J lost 3 bases, and 6 bases lay in between. The CDR3 has 13 residues. Germline V CDR1 and CDR2: SGHNT, YYREEE (reference sequence). Written as DNA, the CDR3 is TGTGCCAGCAGCTTGGACCTAGAAGAGACCCAGTACTTC. It encodes CASSLDLEETQYF. The whole variable domain, filled in from reference TRBV5-4 and TRBJ2-5, reads ETGVTQSPTHLIKTRGQQVTLRCSSQSGHNTVSWYQQALGQGPQFIFQYYREEENGRGNFPPRFSGLQFPNYSSELNVNALELDDSALYLCASSLDLEETQYFGPGTRLLVL.

In its sample, this clonotype was seen many times. V and J are TRBV4-1 and TRBJ2-5, with D tentatively TRBD2 (5 bases). The V end was cut by 4 bases, the J end by 4 bases, with 13 bases between. Germline V CDR1 and CDR2: MGHRA, YSYEKL. This CDR3 comprises 14 residues. The CDR3 here is CASSPQAGGETQYF. In nucleotides, the CDR3 is TGCGCCAGCAGCCCTCAGGCGGGTGGAGAGACCCAGTACTTC.

This clonotype showed up just a few times. The chain has TRBV4-1 and TRBJ2-7, with D possibly matching TRBD1 (5 bases). The V gene lost 1 base and the J gene lost 3 bases, with 13 bases spanning the gap. CDR1 is MGHRA and CDR2 is YSYEKL in the germline V gene. This CDR3 spans 15 amino acids. CDR3 in amino acids: CASSQVGARLYEQYF. CDR3 sequence (DNA): TGCGCCAGCAGCCAAGTTGGGGCGAGGCTCTACGAGCAGTACTTC.

This clonotype has at least ten counts. The rearrangement links TRBV7-8 to TRBJ2-5; maybe TRBD1 (6 bases). CDR1 and CDR2 (germline): SGHVS, FQNEAQ. The CDR3 consists of 19 residues. V was pared by 6 bases and J by 5 bases, with 31 bases between. The CDR3 sequence: CASRQTPETRGFFGETQYF. The CDR3 DNA reads as TGTGCCAGCAGACAAACGCCCGAGACGAGGGGGTTCTTTGGGGAGACCCAGTACTTC.

This chain connects TRBV7-8 to TRBJ2-3; TRBD2 matches at 8 bases. The CDR3 is 15 residues long. The V gene end was trimmed by 5 bases and the J gene end by 5 bases; junction bases not matched to a gene: 9. CDR1 and CDR2 (germline): SGHVS, FQNEAQ. CDR3 nucleotide sequence: TGTGCCAGCAGCCTCCCGGGCGGGGGGAGAGATACGCAGTATTTT. Translating gives CASSLPGGGRDTQYF.

This clonotype was picked up many times. The V and J genes are TRBV6-2 or TRBV6-3 and TRBJ2-1; possibly TRBD2 for D (7 bases). Looked up from germline, CDR1 is MNHEY and CDR2 is SVGEGT. The germline V and J ends were trimmed by 6 bases and 7 bases, with 19 bases remaining between them. This CDR3 spans 15 amino acids. The chain's CDR3 is CASRSRGAGENEQFF. Here the CDR3 DNA reads TGTGCCAGCAGGTCTCGGGGGGCCGGGGAGAATGAGCAGTTCTTC.

V is TRBV9 and J is TRBJ2-1, with 16 bases aligning to TRBD2. V was pared by 5 bases and J by 8 bases, with 10 bases of the junction left unmatched. Germline lookup yields CDR1 SGDLS and CDR2 YYNGEE. This CDR3 comprises 17 residues. CDR3 DNA sequence: TGTGCCAGCAGGGAACCGGGACTAGCGGGGGGGGATGATGAGCAGTTCTTC. Translation: CASREPGLAGGDDEQFF. The full variable domain, in which reference TRBV9 and TRBJ2-1 provide the parts outside the CDR3, is DSGVTQTPKHLITATGQRVTLRCSPRSGDLSVYWYQQSLDQGLQFLIQYYNGEERAKGNILERFSAQQFPDLHSELNLSSLELGDSALYFCASREPGLAGGDDEQFFGPGTRLTVL.

Of note for this clonotype: A much bigger clone sits one base away, suggesting this may be a read error. The genes are TRBV7-6 and TRBJ2-1; 12 nucleotides agree with TRBD2. CDR1 and CDR2 (germline): SGHVS, FNYEAQ. The CDR3 extends over 18 amino acids. Written as DNA, the CDR3 is TGTGCCAGCGTTTCTGCTAGCGGGGGGGCCGGGGACTTGAATGAGCGGTTCTTC. It encodes CASVSASGGAGDLNERFF.

This clonotype has a count of ten or more. J is TRBJ1-1 and V is TRBV6-1; possibly TRBD1 for D (5 bases). This CDR3 has 12 residues. CDR1 and CDR2 from the germline V gene are MNHNS and SASEGT. Trimming cost V 6 bases and J 5 bases, with 10 bases left between them. This CDR3 is CASRETGTEAFF. CDR3 in DNA: TGTGCCAGCAGAGAAACAGGAACTGAAGCTTTCTTT.

This chain links TRBV3-1 with TRBJ2-1; D is possibly TRBD1 or TRBD2 (6 bases each). The V end lost 0 bases, the J end lost 5 bases, and 11 bases lay between the germline ends. The length of the CDR3 is 15 residues. Per germline, CDR1 LGHDT and CDR2 YNNKEL (reference sequence). For the CDR3, the DNA is TGTGCCAGCAGCCAAGAGGGGGGCCCTGACAATGAGCAGTTCTTC. Protein sequence: CASSQEGGPDNEQFF.

This sequence joins TRBV6-2 or TRBV6-3 and TRBJ2-1; D may be TRBD2 (6 bases). Germline assignment: CDR1 MNHEY and CDR2 SVGEGT. CDR3 size: 14 residues. Trimming stripped 10 bases from V and 0 bases from J, with 13 bases between. The DNA for the CDR3 is TGTGCCACCGCCGCCGGGGGCTCCTACAATGAGCAGTTCTTC. It encodes CATAAGGSYNEQFF.

The J gene is TRBJ2-1, the V gene TRBV6-8; perhaps TRBD1 as D (6 bases). The CDR3 totals 13 residues. Trimming shortened V by 6 bases and J by 9 bases, and 15 bases separated the two germline ends. Per the germline V gene, CDR1 is MNHGY and CDR2 is SAAAGT. The CDR3 sequence is CASRYGSGVEQFF. Written as DNA, the CDR3 is TGTGCCAGCAGGTACGGGTCAGGGGTTGAGCAGTTCTTC.

The CDR3 DNA sequence: TGTGCCAGCAGCCCTCACGGACTAACCACAGATACGCAGTATTTT. Translated, it gives CASSPHGLTTDTQYF. The chain has TRBV3-1 and TRBJ2-3; D may be TRBD2 (6 bases). Germline CDR1 reads LGHDT; CDR2 reads YNNKEL (reference sequence). Trimming cost V 4 bases and J 2 bases, with 13 bases left between them. This CDR3 region has 15 residues.

In its sample, this clonotype was seen a few times. The chain links TRBV25-1 to TRBJ1-6, with 9 bases lining up with TRBD1. The CDR3 is 17 amino acids. The V and J ends lost 2 bases and 10 bases, in that order; junction bases with no gene match: 12. Germline values: CDR1 MGHDK, CDR2 SYGVNS. CDR3 loop: CASSETTGGPMGSPLHF. CDR3 coding DNA: TGTGCCAGCAGTGAAACCACAGGGGGCCCTATGGGCTCACCCCTCCACTTT.

This clonotype has just a few counts. The chain joins TRBV20-1 to TRBJ2-5; 11 bases align to TRBD2. Germline CDR1 and CDR2: DFQATT and SNEGSKA (reference sequence). The CDR3 sequence is 14 residues long. V shed 2 bases and J 3 bases; nucleotides not matched to a gene: 2. For the CDR3, the DNA is TGCAGTGCTAGAACTAGCGGGGGAGAAGAGACCCAGTACTTC. Amino acids: CSARTSGGEETQYF.

This clonotype was counted only a few times. The chain combines TRBV28 with TRBJ2-1, with 9 bases that match TRBD2. CDR3 length: 16 amino acids. Losses at the gene ends were 5 bases for V and 2 bases for J; bases not matched to a gene: 7. The germline V gene has CDR1 MDHEN and CDR2 SYDVKM. CDR3 nucleotide sequence: TGTGCCAGCAGTAAAGGGCGGGGGGGCCCCTACAATGAGCAGTTCTTC. It specifies CASSKGRGGPYNEQFF.

The chain joins TRBV2 to TRBJ2-1; 7 nucleotides match TRBD1. From germline, CDR1 is SNHLY and CDR2 FYNNEI. V lost 1 base and J lost 5; bases outside the gene matches: 14. The CDR3 has 18 residues. The CDR3 protein is CASSEDRVEGAVNNEQFF. The CDR3 DNA reads as TGTGCCAGCAGTGAAGACCGAGTCGAGGGGGCCGTTAACAATGAGCAGTTCTTC.

The chain uses TRBV10-3 and TRBJ1-2; the match to TRBD1 covers 7 bases. This CDR3 region has 15 residues. Trimming cost V 10 bases and J 8 bases; bases outside gene matches: 19. The germline CDR1 and CDR2 sequences are ENHRY and SYGVKD. CDR3 coding DNA: TGTGCCACCCTAAGGAAAACCGGGACAGACGCCGGCTACACCTTC. It codes for CATLRKTGTDAGYTF.

The chain couples TRBV14 to TRBJ2-6; the match to TRBD1 covers 10 bases. Per germline, CDR1 SGHDN and CDR2 FVKESK. There are 17 residues in the CDR3. The V gene end was trimmed by 2 bases and the J gene end by 2 bases; junction bases not matched to a gene: 3. The CDR3 spells CASSQTGTGAGANVLTF. In DNA, the CDR3 is TGTGCCAGCAGCCAAACCGGGACAGGGGCTGGGGCCAACGTCCTGACTTTC.

This clonotype was recorded many times. J is TRBJ2-2 and V is TRBV27; a possible D gene is TRBD2 (6 bases). Germline lookup yields CDR1 MNHEY and CDR2 SMNVEV (reference sequence). This CDR3 is built from 13 residues. The V and J ends lost 3 bases and 6 bases respectively, with 8 bases between them. The CDR3 spells CASSFWEAGELFF. The CDR3 bases are TGTGCCAGCAGTTTCTGGGAGGCCGGGGAGCTGTTTTTT.

This clonotype was observed a handful of times. The V call is TRBV5-1, the J call TRBJ2-5; D gene uncertain. The V gene lost 4 bases and the J gene lost 3 bases, with 16 bases spanning the gap. Germline V CDR1 and CDR2: SGHRS, YFSETQ. This CDR3 is 15 amino acids long. The CDR3 DNA is TGCGCCAGCAGCCAACCCGTTGTTAGGGAAGAGACCCAGTACTTC. This translates into CASSQPVVREETQYF.

In its sample, this clonotype was seen many times. The chain uses TRBV7-6 and TRBJ2-3; 9 bases agree with TRBD2. The germline V gene encodes CDR1 SGHVS and CDR2 FNYEAQ. Germline trimming cut 7 bases from V and 14 bases from J; bases unmatched to any gene: 4. The CDR3 covers 10 residues. CDR3 protein: CASMGLAPYF. CDR3 coding DNA: TGTGCCAGCATGGGACTAGCTCCGTATTTT.